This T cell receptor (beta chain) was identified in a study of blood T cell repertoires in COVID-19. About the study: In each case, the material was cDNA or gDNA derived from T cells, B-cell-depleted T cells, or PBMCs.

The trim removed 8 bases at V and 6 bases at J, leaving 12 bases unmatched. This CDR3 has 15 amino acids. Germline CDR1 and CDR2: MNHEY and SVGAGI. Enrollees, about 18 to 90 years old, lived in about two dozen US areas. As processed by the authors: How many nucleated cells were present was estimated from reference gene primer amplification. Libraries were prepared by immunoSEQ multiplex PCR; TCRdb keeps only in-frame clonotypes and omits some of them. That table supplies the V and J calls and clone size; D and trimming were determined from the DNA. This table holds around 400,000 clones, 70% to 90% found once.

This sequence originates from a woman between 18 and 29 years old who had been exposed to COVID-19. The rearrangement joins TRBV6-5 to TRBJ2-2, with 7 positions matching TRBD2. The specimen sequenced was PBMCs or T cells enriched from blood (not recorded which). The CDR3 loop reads CASARGIVTAGELFF. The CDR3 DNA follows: TGTGCCAGCGCGCGGGGGATCGTCACGGCCGGGGAGCTGTTTTTT.